Here is one TCR beta chain with its context. Its specificity is unknown. This could be a read error, since a much larger clone is one nucleotide away. A second PCR, run for roughly 7 to 12 cycles, used a sample-barcoded 5' primer plus a J-beta primer mix. TCRdb passed the 5' RACE reads through MiXCR, listing each CDR3 protein once. The table has 1.5 million to 2 million distinct CDR3 sequences, 28% seen once; the top ten hold 7.7%. The source of the sample is a study of blood T cells in healthy people across ages. Study-level findings and limits: Estimates of total diversity, which came from one million sequenced T cells, were considered to be underestimates. Roughly linear declines in TCR beta diversity per million T cells occurred with age.

Germline V gene data show CDR1 as DFQATT and CDR2 as SNEGSKA (reference sequence). Trimming took off 3 bases at V and 7 bases at J, with 16 bases between the two ends. The length of the CDR3 is 13 residues. Sequences were obtained from blood. The receptor's source is a woman aged 25-40 years in good health. The chain uses TRBV20-1 and TRBJ2-7, with a weak D call TRBD2 (5 bases). The CDR3, as DNA: TGCAGTGCTAGCGGGGAATCCTACAATGAGCAGTACTTC. Translation gives CSASGESYNEQYF.